These 16 T cell receptor beta chains were all obtained from the same sample, sequenced in a study of Ad26.COV2.S vaccination and SARS-CoV-2 variants. Treatment in this sample: roughly 20 received Ad26.COV2.S at low or high dose, single or two shots; about 5 received placebo; per-sample allocation not given. The samples were gathered on day 63 after the first injection of vaccine or placebo. Data came from immunoSEQ multiplex PCR; TCRdb stores just in-frame clones and leaves some out. The sample records approximately 410,000 clones, 85% to 90% being singletons. Material: peripheral blood, obtained in a trial of Ad26.COV2.S vaccine versus placebo. The receptor set was obtained from a person between 18 and 60 years old who received the Ad26.COV2.S COVID-19 vaccine or a placebo.

The chain carries TRBV13 and TRBJ1-4; unclear D gene. V was shortened by 5 bases and J by 0 bases, with 10 bases between the two germline ends. Germline V lookup: CDR1 PRHDT, CDR2 FYEKMQ (reference sequence). The CDR3 has 15 amino acids. CDR3 DNA: TGTGCCAGCAGCCCTAGAATGGCAACTAATGAAAAACTGTTTTTT. Translating it yields CASSPRMATNEKLFF. Complete variable domain (other parts from reference TRBV13 and TRBJ1-4): AAGVIQSPRHLIKEKRETATLKCYPIPRHDTVYWYQQGPGQDPQFLISFYEKMQSDKGSIPDRFSAQQFSDYHSELNMSSLELGDSALYFCASSPRMATNEKLFFGSGTQLSVL.

This clone occurred a few times. The genes are TRBV9 and TRBJ2-1; 10 bases map to TRBD1. The CDR3 is 13 residues long. Unmatched junction bases numbered 7, after V lost 7 bases and J lost 9 bases. The germline gives CDR1 SGDLS, CDR2 YYNGEE. CDR3 DNA: TGTGCCAGCGGAACGACAGGGGGCATTGAGCAGTTCTTC. Protein product: CASGTTGGIEQFF.

The chain employs TRBV19 and TRBJ2-4; either TRBD1 or TRBD2 may fit D (5 bases each). Trimming took 7 bases from V and 8 from J, leaving 18 bases between them. CDR1 is LNHDA, CDR2 SQIVND, per germline (reference sequence). This CDR3 spans 14 amino acids. DNA for the CDR3: TGTGCCAGTACTCCCGGGGCCCAAGGGTACATTCAGTACTTC. Translation gives CASTPGAQGYIQYF.

The V gene is TRBV5-4, the J gene TRBJ2-6; unclear D gene. This CDR3 contains 16 residues. Germline assignment: CDR1 SGHNT and CDR2 YYREEE (reference sequence). V lost 5 bases to trimming and J lost 1 base, with 13 bases between them. The CDR3 coding sequence is TGTGCCAGCAGTTCAAACATAGCTTCTGGGGCCAACGTCCTGACTTTC. Residues: CASSSNIASGANVLTF.

V gene TRBV9 combines with J gene TRBJ1-2; D is unclear. The CDR3 length is 14 residues. Germline V gene data show CDR1 as SGDLS and CDR2 as YYNGEE. V lost 0 bases and J 0 bases, leaving 6 bases between the germline ends. CDR3 bases: TGTGCCAGCAGCGTAGTGGGAGCTAACTATGGCTACACCTTC. This sequence encodes CASSVVGANYGYTF.

The J gene is TRBJ2-5, the V gene TRBV28; TRBD1 matches 7 bases. J gave up 5 bases and V 6 bases, and 15 bases lay outside the gene matches. Germline V CDR1 and CDR2: MDHEN, SYDVKM. CDR3 length equals 16 residues. This CDR3 reads CASSLGTAGPVETQYF. The CDR3 DNA sequence: TGTGCCAGCAGCCTCGGGACAGCCGGCCCCGTTGAGACCCAGTACTTC.

The J gene is TRBJ1-1, the V gene TRBV10-1; 9 nucleotides match TRBD1. Per germline, CDR1 WNHNN and CDR2 SYGVQD (reference sequence). The CDR3 loop spans 15 amino acids. V shed 0 bases and J 5 bases; nucleotides not matched to a gene: 4. The CDR3 coding sequence is TGCGCCAGCAGTGAGTCGAGACAGGGGGGGACTGAAGCTTTCTTT. It is translated as CASSESRQGGTEAFF.

The chain is built from TRBV25-1 and TRBJ2-5, with 12 bases fitting TRBD1. Germline loops: CDR1 MGHDK, CDR2 SYGVNS. The CDR3 loop spans 17 amino acids. The junction had 9 bases not matched to a gene; V was cut back by 2 bases and J by 5 bases. This CDR3 reads CASSESLGQGALETQYF. CDR3 sequence (DNA): TGTGCCAGCAGTGAAAGCCTGGGACAGGGGGCGCTGGAGACCCAGTACTTC. Full variable domain (outside the CDR3, taken from reference TRBV25-1 and TRBJ2-5): EADIYQTPRYLVIGTGKKITLECSQTMGHDKMYWYQQDPGMELHLIHYSYGVNSTEKGDLSSESTVSRIRTEHFPLTLESARPSHTSQYLCASSESLGQGALETQYFGPGTRLLVL.

The chain has TRBV11-2 and TRBJ1-1; D is unclear. The ends were cut back, 8 bases at V and 8 bases at J, with 15 bases in the middle. Germline V lookup: CDR1 SGHAT, CDR2 FQNNGV. This CDR3 comprises 12 residues. In DNA form, the CDR3 reads TGTGCCAGCTCTGGGCTTGAGGGCGAAGCTTTCTTT. Its translation: CASSGLEGEAFF.

As regards this clone: Possible read error: a much larger clone is one base away. The chain joins TRBV7-2 to TRBJ2-5; D not resolved. Germline V gene lookup returns CDR1 SGHTA and CDR2 FQGNSA. The CDR3 spans 11 residues. The ends were cut back, 2 bases at V and 3 bases at J, with 1 base in the middle. This chain's CDR3 is CASSLKETQYF. CDR3 nucleotides: TGTGCCAGCAGCTTAAAAGAGACCCAGTACTTC.

This clone was found once. The CDR3 bases are TGTGCCAGCAGCTTAGGCCCAGCGGGGGGTGTAGCCAAAAACATTCAGTACTTC. This gives the protein CASSLGPAGGVAKNIQYF. The J gene is TRBJ2-4, the V gene TRBV7-9; 9 positions match TRBD2. Germline V gene sequence: CDR1 SEHNR, CDR2 FQNEAQ (reference sequence). CDR3 length equals 18 residues. With V trimmed by 1 base and J by 0 bases, 7 bases remained unmatched. Together with reference TRBV7-9 and TRBJ2-4, the CDR3 gives the full variable domain: DTGVSQNPRHKITKRGQNVTFRCDPISEHNRLYWYRQTLGQGPEFLTYFQNEAQLEKSRLLSDRFSAERPKGSFSTLEIQRTEQGDSAMYLCASSLGPAGGVAKNIQYFGAGTRLSVL.

The chain is built from TRBV7-2 and TRBJ1-2; possibly TRBD1 for D (5 bases). The V end was cut by 5 bases, the J end by 4 bases, with 17 bases between. CDR3 length: 15 residues. CDR1 and CDR2 (germline): SGHTA, FQGNSA. Here the CDR3 reads CASSLETGLSYGYTF. The CDR3 nucleotides are TGTGCCAGCAGCCTTGAAACGGGACTCTCCTATGGCTACACCTTC.

The chain combines TRBV4-1 with TRBJ1-3; TRBD1 matches 7 bases. The CDR3 spans 17 residues. J gave up 0 bases and V 4 bases, and 9 bases lay outside the gene matches. Germline V CDR1 and CDR2: MGHRA, YSYEKL. The CDR3 is CASSPGDRSSSGNTIYF. The CDR3 nucleotides read TGCGCCAGCAGCCCCGGGGACAGATCGAGCTCTGGAAACACCATATATTTT.

The chain couples TRBV4-3 to TRBJ2-7, with TRBD1 matching 11 bases. The germline V gene encodes CDR1 LGHNA and CDR2 YSLEER. The V segment lost 3 bases and the J segment 6 bases; nucleotides outside the gene matches: 7. CDR3 length equals 15 residues. The DNA of the CDR3 is TGCGCCAGCAGCCACATTGGACAGGGGGCCTCCGAGCAGTACTTC. Amino acid sequence: CASSHIGQGASEQYF.

This chain joins TRBV7-9 and TRBJ2-7; either TRBD1 or TRBD2 may supply D (5 bases each). The CDR3 runs 18 residues. Germline-derived CDR1 and CDR2 are SEHNR and FQNEAQ (reference sequence). The germline V and J ends were trimmed by 5 bases and 2 bases, with 25 bases remaining between them. CDR3 protein: CASSPSPGTTKRPYEQYF. CDR3 sequence (DNA): TGTGCCAGCAGCCCATCCCCGGGGACCACTAAGAGGCCCTACGAGCAGTACTTC.

This chain's CDR3 is CAWGSGNTIYF. CDR3 nucleotides: TGTGCCTGGGGCTCTGGAAACACCATATATTTT. The genes are TRBV30 and TRBJ1-3; D uncertain. V lost 5 bases and J 0 bases, leaving 2 bases between the germline ends. The germline V gene has CDR1 GTSNPN and CDR2 SVGIG (reference sequence). The CDR3 runs 11 residues.